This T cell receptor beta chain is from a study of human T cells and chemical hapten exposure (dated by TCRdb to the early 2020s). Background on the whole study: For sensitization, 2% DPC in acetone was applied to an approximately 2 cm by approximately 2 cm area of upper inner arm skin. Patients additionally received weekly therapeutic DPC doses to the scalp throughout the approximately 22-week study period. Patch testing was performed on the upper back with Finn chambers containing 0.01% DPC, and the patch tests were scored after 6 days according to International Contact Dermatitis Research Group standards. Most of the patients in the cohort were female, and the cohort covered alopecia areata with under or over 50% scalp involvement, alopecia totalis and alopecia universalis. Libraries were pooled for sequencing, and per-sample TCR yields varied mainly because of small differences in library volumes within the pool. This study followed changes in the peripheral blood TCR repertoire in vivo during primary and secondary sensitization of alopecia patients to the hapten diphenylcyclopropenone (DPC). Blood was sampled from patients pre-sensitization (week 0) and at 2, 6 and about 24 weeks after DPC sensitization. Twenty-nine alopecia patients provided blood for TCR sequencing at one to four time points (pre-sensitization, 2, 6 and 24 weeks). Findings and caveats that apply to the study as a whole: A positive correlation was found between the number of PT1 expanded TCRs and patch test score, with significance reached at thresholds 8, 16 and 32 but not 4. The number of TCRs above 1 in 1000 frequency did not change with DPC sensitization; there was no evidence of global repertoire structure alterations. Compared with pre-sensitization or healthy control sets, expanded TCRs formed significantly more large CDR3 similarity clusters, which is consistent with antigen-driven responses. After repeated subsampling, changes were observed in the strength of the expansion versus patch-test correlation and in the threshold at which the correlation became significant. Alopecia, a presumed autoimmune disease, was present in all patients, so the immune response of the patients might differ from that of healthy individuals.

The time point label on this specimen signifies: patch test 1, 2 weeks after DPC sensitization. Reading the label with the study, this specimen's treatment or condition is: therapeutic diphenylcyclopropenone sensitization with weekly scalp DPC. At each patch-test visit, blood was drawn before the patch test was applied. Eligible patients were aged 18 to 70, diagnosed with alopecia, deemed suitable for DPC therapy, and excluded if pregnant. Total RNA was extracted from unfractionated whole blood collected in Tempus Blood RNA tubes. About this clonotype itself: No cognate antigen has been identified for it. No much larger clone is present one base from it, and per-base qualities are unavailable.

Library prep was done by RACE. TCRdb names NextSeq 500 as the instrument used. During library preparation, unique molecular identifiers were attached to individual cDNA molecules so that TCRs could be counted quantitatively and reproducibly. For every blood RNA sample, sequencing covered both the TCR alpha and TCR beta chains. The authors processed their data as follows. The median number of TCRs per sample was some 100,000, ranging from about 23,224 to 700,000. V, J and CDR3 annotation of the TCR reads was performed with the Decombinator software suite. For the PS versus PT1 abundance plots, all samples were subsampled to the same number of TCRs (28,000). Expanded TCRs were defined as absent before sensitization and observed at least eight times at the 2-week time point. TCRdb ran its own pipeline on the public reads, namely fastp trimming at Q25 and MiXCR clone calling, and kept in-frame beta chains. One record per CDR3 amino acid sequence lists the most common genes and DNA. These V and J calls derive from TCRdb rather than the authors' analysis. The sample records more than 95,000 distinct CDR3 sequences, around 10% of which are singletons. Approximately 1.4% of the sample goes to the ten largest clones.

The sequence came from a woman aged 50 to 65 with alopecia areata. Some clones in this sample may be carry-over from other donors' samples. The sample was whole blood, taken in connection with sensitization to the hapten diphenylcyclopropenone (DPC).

The DNA sequence is given as TGTGCCAGCAGCTGGTCGACAGCCAGCACAGATACGCAGTATTTT. Protein translation: CASSWSTASTDTQYF. The V gene is TRBV7-2 and the J gene is TRBJ2-3; TRBD1 is possibly the D segment (5 matching bases). The CDR3 holds 15 amino acids from the cysteine to the phenylalanine. The retained sequence is limited to the CDR3, 45 bases, with the frame set at the first base. V is clipped by 4 bases and J by 0 bases, and the sequence between their germline boundaries is 11 bases long. Looking up the germline V gene yields CDR1 SGHTA and CDR2 FQGNSA.